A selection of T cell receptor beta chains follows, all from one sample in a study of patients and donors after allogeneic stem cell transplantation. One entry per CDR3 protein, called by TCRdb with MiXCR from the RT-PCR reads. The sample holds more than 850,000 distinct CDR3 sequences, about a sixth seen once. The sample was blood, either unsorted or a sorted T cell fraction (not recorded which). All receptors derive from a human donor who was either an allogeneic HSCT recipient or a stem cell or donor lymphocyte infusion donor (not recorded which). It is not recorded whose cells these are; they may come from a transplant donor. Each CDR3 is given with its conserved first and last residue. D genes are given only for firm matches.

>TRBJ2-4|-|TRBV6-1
CASSQNIQYF
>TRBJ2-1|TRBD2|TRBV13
CASSSRGTGTSGRSYNEQFF
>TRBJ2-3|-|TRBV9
CASSSGWDTQYF
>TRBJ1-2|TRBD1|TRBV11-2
CASSLDTGALKGYTF
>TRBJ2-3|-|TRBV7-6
CASSLSPVATTSTDTQYF
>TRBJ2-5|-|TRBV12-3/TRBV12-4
CASSFGPRKTQYF
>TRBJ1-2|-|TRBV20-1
CSARDTGINYGYTF
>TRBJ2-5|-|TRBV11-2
CASSLGRKLREETQYF
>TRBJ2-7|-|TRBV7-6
CASSSPVTGSSYEQYF
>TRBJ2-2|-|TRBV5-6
CASSPRMAYTGELFF
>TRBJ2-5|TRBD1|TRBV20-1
CSARQGARAETQYF
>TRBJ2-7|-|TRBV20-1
CSAMGRQGQRSSYEQYF
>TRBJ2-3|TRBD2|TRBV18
CASSPPRTSGRPRLTQYF
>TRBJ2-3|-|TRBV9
CASSVAERDTQYF
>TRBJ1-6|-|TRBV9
CARRVACPNNSPLHF
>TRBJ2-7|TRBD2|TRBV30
CAQGLAGGDEQYF
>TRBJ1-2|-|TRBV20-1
CSARVIRGQPTNYGYTF
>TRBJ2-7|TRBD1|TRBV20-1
CSAREAVGTVTYEQYF
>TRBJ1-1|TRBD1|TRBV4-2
CASSHSTGGGTEAFF
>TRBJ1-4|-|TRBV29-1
CSAGWGNEKLFF
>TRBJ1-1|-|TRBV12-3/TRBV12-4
CASSLAGSLEQNTEAFF
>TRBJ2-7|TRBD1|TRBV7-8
CASSDHLTGGEYEQYF
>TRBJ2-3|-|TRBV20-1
CSARVSLSDTQYF
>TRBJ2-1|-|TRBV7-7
CASSTGPQAHNEQFF
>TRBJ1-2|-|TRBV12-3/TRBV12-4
CASSPQVGTGYGYTF
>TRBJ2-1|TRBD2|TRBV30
CAWRPEGGRIEQFF